The 8 T cell receptor beta chains reported below all come from one sample, sequenced in a study of T cells in women clearing cervical HPV infection. Assay: immunoSEQ multiplex PCR; the TCRdb copy retains only in-frame clones and omits some. This repertoire includes just under 35,000 clones. The sample comprised blood buffy coat. The origin of the receptors is a woman aged 18-69 years with a cervical HPV16 infection that either progressed to CIN3+ or cleared (not recorded which).

As to this clone: The CDR3 end is not reached by the read, which stops 3 residues before it; the germline J gene fills it in. J is TRBJ2-1 and V is TRBV12-3 or TRBV12-4; 12 bases are a match to TRBD2. J lost 9 bases, V lost 2 bases, and 17 bases had no gene match. This CDR3 is 19 amino acids long. CDR3 residues: CASSLTSGGPGRYFTEQFF. The covered CDR3 bases are TGTGCCAGCAGTTTAACTAGCGGGGGGCCCGGTAGATATTTCACTGAG.

Remarks on this clone: Coverage ceases 3 residues before the CDR3 finishes, and the germline J gene fills in the end. The chain uses TRBV6-2 or TRBV6-3 and TRBJ2-5, with 10 nucleotides matching TRBD2. Germline trimming cut 2 bases from V and 1 base from J; bases unmatched to any gene: 4. The CDR3 covers 16 residues. CDR1 is MNHEY, CDR2 SVGEGT, per germline. The CDR3 sequence is CASSYKLAGVQETQYF. The DNA read from the CDR3 is TGTGCCAGCAGTTACAAGCTAGCGGGGGTCCAAGAGACC.

Notes on this clone: The read ends 3 residues shy of where the CDR3 ends; the end is completed using the germline J gene. The V call is TRBV19, the J call TRBJ1-6; 9 bases align to TRBD1. Germline trimming cut 5 bases from V and 7 bases from J; bases unmatched to any gene: 6. CDR1 is LNHDA, CDR2 SQIVND, per germline (reference sequence). This CDR3 contains 15 residues. The covered CDR3 bases are TGTGCCAGTAGTCCCCCGGGACAGGGAAATTCACCC. This sequence encodes CASSPPGQGNSP. The entire CDR3 protein reads CASSPPGQGNSPLHF.

Of note for this clone: Germline is not matched at one junction end, which may reflect a read error. The read ends 3 residues early relative to the CDR3; the germline J gene fills the gap. The genes are TRBV4-2 and TRBJ1-3, with D unresolved. This CDR3 is built from 14 residues. Germline V gives CDR1 LGHNA, CDR2 YNFKEQ. This CDR3 reads CASSQDSAANTIYF. CDR3 DNA (partial): TGCGCCAGCAGCCAAGATTCGGCGGCAAACACC.

Comments on this clone: The CDR3 is cut off 3 residues early in the read; its end comes from the germline J gene. This chain links TRBV11-2 with TRBJ1-6, with TRBD1 matching 8 bases. Germline-derived CDR1 and CDR2 are SGHAT and FQNNGV. With 3 bases clipped from V and 5 bases from J, the junction kept 0 bases outside the gene matches. This CDR3 contains 14 residues. The CDR3 bases that were read are TGTGCCAGCAGCTTGGGACAGGATAATTCACCC. This gives the protein CASSLGQDNSP. The whole CDR3 is CASSLGQDNSPLHF.

Regarding this clone: At one end, the junction sequence differs from germline, possibly due to a read error. The read terminates 3 residues before the CDR3 end, so the remaining end is supplied by the germline J gene. The chain combines TRBV6-1 with TRBJ1-1, with a tentative D call TRBD1 (5 bases). Germline loops: CDR1 MNHNS, CDR2 SASEGT. CDR3 length: 15 amino acids. The CDR3 spells CASSQAPTVITEAFF. The sequenced part of the CDR3 DNA is TGTGCCAGCAGTCAAGCTCCGACAGTGATCACTGAA.

A note on this clone: The CDR3 goes on 3 residues after the read ends, and that part is filled in from the germline J gene. The chain carries TRBV18 and TRBJ1-2; D possibly corresponds to TRBD1 (6 bases). The CDR3 length is 17 residues. Germline V gene sequence: CDR1 KGHSH, CDR2 LQKENI. The part of the CDR3 DNA that was read is TGTGCCAGCTCAGTCCCCAGGGGACTAGCCGGCTACAATGAC. Encoded protein: CASSVPRGLAGYND. The CDR3 reads in full as CASSVPRGLAGYNDYTF.

The part of the CDR3 DNA that was read is TGCGCCAGCAGCTTGGAAGGGGAATCCGGGGAG. Amino acid sequence: CASSLEGESGE. The whole CDR3 reads CASSLEGESGELFF. V usage is TRBV5-1 and J usage is TRBJ2-2, with a possible D match to TRBD1 (5 bases). The read is 3 residues too short to cover the CDR3 end, so that end is filled in from the germline J gene. The V gene's germline CDR1 is SGHRS and CDR2 YFSETQ. CDR3 size: 14 residues. V dropped 0 bases and J dropped 6 bases, with 9 bases sitting between them.